These 15 T cell receptor beta chains came from one sample sequenced in a study of shared clonotypes between healthy human individuals (dated by TCRdb to the early 2020s). CD8 naive samples were obtained by positive selection for CCR7 among CD45RO-negative cells, yielding a CD45RA+CCR7+ population from which TemRA cells were excluded. The protocol used for the library was the immunoSEQ multiplex PCR assay. TCRdb took this table from immuneACCESS and kept in-frame rearrangements with V and J called. Such tables lack part of the clones; where checked against another copy, unresolved V genes explain under half of the gap, and the rest is unexplained. The sample table contains some 2,100,000 clones; only one count was recorded for 85% to 95% of them. The top ten hold about 1.8% of the sample. Input material: naive CD8+ T cells from PBMCs. The cell subset or site label on this specimen signifies: CD45RA+CCR7+. The receptor source for this set is a man between 18 and 35 years old in good health. Some clones in this sample may be carry-over from other donors' samples.

This clone was counted a few times. The chain has TRBV7-9 and TRBJ1-2; D gene uncertain. Per the germline V gene, CDR1 is SEHNR and CDR2 is FQNEAQ (reference sequence). The CDR3 runs 13 residues. The germline V and J ends were trimmed by 1 base and 4 bases, with 7 bases remaining between them. The CDR3 protein is CASSLVAIYGYTF. The CDR3 DNA reads TGTGCCAGCAGCTTAGTAGCCATCTATGGCTACACCTTC.

The CDR3 loop reads CASSTLLGRGQPQHF. Written as DNA, the CDR3 is TGTGCCAGCAGTACATTATTAGGAAGGGGGCAGCCCCAGCATTTT. The chain couples TRBV28 to TRBJ1-5; D might be TRBD1 (6 bases). This CDR3 has 15 amino acids. Germline V CDR1 and CDR2: MDHEN, SYDVKM. Trimming took 5 bases from V and 7 from J, leaving 18 bases between them.

V is TRBV4-1 and J is TRBJ2-7; 7 bases are a match to TRBD2. With V trimmed by 1 base and J by 5 bases, 8 bases remained unmatched. CDR1 and CDR2 from the germline V gene are MGHRA and YSYEKL. The CDR3 is made up of 15 amino acids. CDR3 sequence: CASSQGTSPRNEQYF. CDR3 sequence (DNA): TGCGCCAGCAGCCAAGGGACTAGTCCTCGGAACGAGCAGTACTTC.

This clone showed up just once. The CDR3 here is CASSEIGLNQPQHF. The CDR3, as DNA: TGTGCCAGCAGTGAAATTGGTCTGAATCAGCCCCAGCATTTT. This chain links TRBV6-1 with TRBJ1-5; no clear D gene. The CDR3 length is 14 residues. Trimming shortened V by 2 bases and J by 4 bases, and 9 bases separated the two germline ends. The germline V gene has CDR1 MNHNS and CDR2 SASEGT.

The rearrangement joins TRBV7-9 to TRBJ1-1; D gene unclear. The germline V gene encodes CDR1 SEHNR and CDR2 FQNEAQ (reference sequence). The CDR3 has 14 residues. V was pared by 5 bases and J by 2 bases, with 12 bases between. CDR3 nucleotide sequence: TGTGCCAGCAGCGACTCGACGAGAAACACTGAAGCTTTCTTT. Protein product: CASSDSTRNTEAFF.

A remark on this clone: Other DNA sequences in this specimen translate into the identical CDR3. The genes are TRBV5-4 and TRBJ2-1, with TRBD2 matching 7 bases. Trimming at V came to 1 base and at J to 2 bases, leaving 3 bases not matched to a gene. This CDR3 is built from 15 residues. Germline V gene data show CDR1 as SGHNT and CDR2 as YYREEE (reference sequence). CDR3 DNA: TGTGCCAGCAGCTTGAGGCGGGAGACCTACAATGAGCAGTTCTTC. Translated: CASSLRRETYNEQFF.

The chain carries TRBV7-6 and TRBJ2-3; D is undetermined. The V gene's germline CDR1 is SGHVS and CDR2 FNYEAQ. The CDR3 extends over 13 amino acids. Trimming removed 5 bases at V and 4 bases at J, with 10 bases between. The CDR3 reads CASSPNFPDTQYF. In DNA form, the CDR3 reads TGTGCCAGCAGCCCCAACTTCCCAGATACGCAGTATTTT.

The CDR3 region is CASRGTGGSYEQYF. The DNA for the CDR3 is TGCGCCAGCAGGGGAACAGGGGGCTCCTACGAGCAGTACTTC. This chain uses TRBV5-1 with TRBJ2-7, with 8 bases fitting TRBD1. Germline V lookup: CDR1 SGHRS, CDR2 YFSETQ. Unmatched junction bases numbered 4, after V lost 5 bases and J lost 0 bases. There are 14 residues in the CDR3.

The chain recombines TRBV29-1 with TRBJ2-7; a weak D match, TRBD1 (5 bases). The germline gives CDR1 SQVTM, CDR2 ANQGSEA. Trimming left V 1 base short and J 0 bases short, with 13 bases between. The CDR3 has 15 residues. In nucleotides, the CDR3 is TGCAGCGTTGAAGGCCAGGGTATCCTCTCCTACGAGCAGTACTTC. Its translation: CSVEGQGILSYEQYF.

The gene calls are TRBV27 and TRBJ1-3; D is unclear. Between the trimmed V and J ends, which lost 4 bases and 1 base, there was a span of 8 bases. Germline CDR1 is MNHEY and CDR2 is SMNVEV (reference sequence). CDR3 length: 14 residues. In DNA, the CDR3 is TGTGCCAGCAGTTGGAGTAGGTCTGGAAACACCATATATTTT. It is translated as CASSWSRSGNTIYF.

The rearrangement joins TRBV5-5 to TRBJ2-1, with D perhaps assigned TRBD1 or TRBD2 (5 bases each). Trimming removed 2 bases from V and 9 bases from J, with 18 bases in between. Germline V gene sequence: CDR1 SGHKS, CDR2 YYEKEE (reference sequence). The CDR3 is 15 amino acids. The CDR3 sequence: CASSFGDGILIEQFF. CDR3 DNA: TGTGCCAGCAGCTTTGGGGACGGGATTCTGATTGAGCAGTTCTTC.

This sequence joins TRBV9 and TRBJ2-7, with D unclear. This CDR3 contains 13 residues. Trimming removed 3 bases at V and 5 bases at J, with 12 bases between. CDR1 SGDLS and CDR2 YYNGEE come from the germline V gene. CDR3 protein: CASSAGPGNEQYF. DNA for the CDR3: TGTGCCAGCAGCGCCGGGCCGGGTAACGAGCAGTACTTC.

The chain uses TRBV28 and TRBJ2-3; D possibly corresponds to TRBD1 (6 bases). The V gene's germline CDR1 is MDHEN and CDR2 SYDVKM. Trimming cost V 3 bases and J 1 base, with 23 bases left between them. This CDR3 is built from 19 residues. This CDR3 is CASSFSAGDIIVGTDTQYF. CDR3 bases: TGTGCCAGCAGTTTTTCGGCAGGGGATATAATAGTGGGCACAGATACGCAGTATTTT.

CDR3 sequence (DNA): TGCGCCAGCAGCCAAGAGCCGACGGACAGAGGCGTCGAGCAGTACTTC. Protein: CASSQEPTDRGVEQYF. This chain joins TRBV4-1 and TRBJ2-7; TRBD1 is a possible D gene (6 bases). The germline gives CDR1 MGHRA, CDR2 YSYEKL. The CDR3 spans 16 residues. V lost 0 bases, J lost 6 bases, and 18 bases lay in between.

V and J are TRBV10-3 and TRBJ2-7; D may be TRBD1 or TRBD2 (5 bases each). This CDR3 contains 17 residues. From germline, CDR1 is ENHRY and CDR2 SYGVKD. V was pared by 2 bases and J by 6 bases, with 23 bases between. CDR3 amino acids: CAISEEQEASPTAEQYF. The DNA of the CDR3 is TGTGCCATCAGTGAGGAACAGGAAGCTAGCCCGACTGCCGAGCAGTACTTC.